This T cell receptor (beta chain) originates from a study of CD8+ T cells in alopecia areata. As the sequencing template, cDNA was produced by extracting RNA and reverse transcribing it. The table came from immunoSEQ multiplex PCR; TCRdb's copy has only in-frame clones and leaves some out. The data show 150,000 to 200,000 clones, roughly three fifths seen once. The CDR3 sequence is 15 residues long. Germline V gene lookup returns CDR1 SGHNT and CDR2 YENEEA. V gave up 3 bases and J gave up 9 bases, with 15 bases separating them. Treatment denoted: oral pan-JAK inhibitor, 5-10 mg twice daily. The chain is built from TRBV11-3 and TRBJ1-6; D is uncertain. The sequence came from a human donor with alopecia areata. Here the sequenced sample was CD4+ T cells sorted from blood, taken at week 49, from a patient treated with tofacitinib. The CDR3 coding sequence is TGTGCCAGCAGCTTTGGCCAACGAGGTGCTTCACCCCTCCACTTT. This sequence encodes CASSFGQRGASPLHF.